A selection of T cell receptor beta chains follows, all from one sample in a study of blood T cell repertoires in COVID-19. The method was immunoSEQ multiplex PCR; TCRdb's version includes in-frame clones alone and lacks a portion of them. Among more than 95,000 clones listed, roughly nine tenths were seen once. Source material: peripheral blood. The receptor set was obtained from a human donor in a cohort sampled during active COVID-19. The CDR3 runs from the conserved cysteine through the conserved F or W. The order of the fields is V gene, clone size, D gene, J gene, CDR3 length, CDR3 DNA, CDR3 protein. The D gene is left open where the match is weak. Not every row has a clone size; where given, it reads once, few, many or a size class.

v_gene: TRBV6-4
abundance: -
d_gene: TRBD2
j_gene: TRBJ2-1
len: 13
CDR3nt: TGTGCCAAACGACCGGGACTAAACAATGAGCAGTTCTTC
CDR3aa: CAKRPGLNNEQFF

v_gene: TRBV7-2
abundance: -
d_gene: -
j_gene: TRBJ2-3
len: 15
CDR3nt: TGTGCCAGCAGCTTACCGACAGGTAGCACAGATACGCAGTATTTT
CDR3aa: CASSLPTGSTDTQYF

v_gene: TRBV2
abundance: -
d_gene: -
j_gene: TRBJ1-1
len: 13
CDR3nt: TGTGCCAGCAGTGAACCGGAGACCTCAGAAGCTTTCTTT
CDR3aa: CASSEPETSEAFF

v_gene: TRBV29-1
abundance: -
d_gene: TRBD2
j_gene: TRBJ2-1
len: 14
CDR3nt: TGCAGCGGGGGACTAGCGGGAGGCTACAATGAGCAGTTCTTC
CDR3aa: CSGGLAGGYNEQFF

v_gene: TRBV10-2
abundance: -
d_gene: TRBD2
j_gene: TRBJ2-1
len: 14
CDR3nt: TGCGCCAGCACTTTCGGGACTAGTATCTATGAGCAGTTCTTC
CDR3aa: CASTFGTSIYEQFF

v_gene: TRBV27
abundance: once
d_gene: -
j_gene: TRBJ2-7
len: 15
CDR3nt: TGTGCCAGCAGTTTATCCAGCCCAGGATCCGGCGAGCAGTACTTC
CDR3aa: CASSLSSPGSGEQYF

v_gene: TRBV28
abundance: -
d_gene: -
j_gene: TRBJ2-2
len: 18
CDR3nt: TGTGCCAGCAGTTTATTTGATGTCCGGGACACCACACCCGGGGAGCTGTTTTTT
CDR3aa: CASSLFDVRDTTPGELFF

v_gene: TRBV12-5
abundance: -
d_gene: -
j_gene: TRBJ2-3
len: 14
CDR3nt: TGTGCTAGTGGTCCGGGACTGTCCCCAGATACGCAGTATTTT
CDR3aa: CASGPGLSPDTQYF

v_gene: TRBV12-3/TRBV12-4
abundance: -
d_gene: -
j_gene: TRBJ2-5
len: 12
CDR3nt: TGTGCCAGCAGTTATAATTTCGAGACCCAGTACTTC
CDR3aa: CASSYNFETQYF

v_gene: TRBV28
abundance: -
d_gene: TRBD1
j_gene: TRBJ2-6
len: 17
CDR3nt: TGTGCCAGCAGTATTGGGACAGGAATCTCTGGGGCCAACGTCCTGACTTTC
CDR3aa: CASSIGTGISGANVLTF

v_gene: TRBV7-3
abundance: -
d_gene: -
j_gene: TRBJ2-1
len: 13
CDR3nt: TGTGCCAGCAGCAATATACCAGGTGGGGGGTTGTTCTTC
CDR3aa: CASSNIPGGGLFF

v_gene: TRBV15
abundance: once
d_gene: -
j_gene: TRBJ2-1
len: 12
CDR3nt: TGTGCCACGGGACAAAATTACAATGAGCAGTTCTTC
CDR3aa: CATGQNYNEQFF

v_gene: TRBV19
abundance: -
d_gene: TRBD2
j_gene: TRBJ2-1
len: 16
CDR3nt: TGTGCCAGTAGCCTAGGCCCTAGCGGGTCCTACAATGAGCAGTTCTTC
CDR3aa: CASSLGPSGSYNEQFF

v_gene: TRBV28
abundance: -
d_gene: TRBD1
j_gene: TRBJ1-2
len: 14
CDR3nt: TGTGCCCCCATAGGGGACAGGCCCCACGGTGGCTACACCTTC
CDR3aa: CAPIGDRPHGGYTF

v_gene: TRBV5-1
abundance: -
d_gene: TRBD2
j_gene: TRBJ2-2
len: 16
CDR3nt: TGCGCCAGCAGCTTGGCCACTAGCGGGACCACCGGGGAGCTGTTTTTT
CDR3aa: CASSLATSGTTGELFF

v_gene: TRBV7-2
abundance: -
d_gene: -
j_gene: TRBJ2-3
len: 11
CDR3nt: TGTGCCAGCAGCGGCGGAGGTACGCAGTATTTT
CDR3aa: CASSGGGTQYF

v_gene: TRBV19
abundance: -
d_gene: TRBD1
j_gene: TRBJ2-5
len: 14
CDR3nt: TGTGCCAGTAGTGGGACGACAGGGGGGGAGACCCAGTACTTC
CDR3aa: CASSGTTGGETQYF

v_gene: TRBV6-2/TRBV6-3
abundance: -
d_gene: TRBD1
j_gene: TRBJ1-2
len: 15
CDR3nt: TGTGCCAGCAGTTACGAGGGACAGAATAACTATGGCTACACCTTC
CDR3aa: CASSYEGQNNYGYTF

v_gene: TRBV2
abundance: once
d_gene: -
j_gene: TRBJ1-6
len: 14
CDR3nt: TGTGCCAGCAGACCTCCCCTCTCAGCGGATTTCCTCCACTTT
CDR3aa: CASRPPLSADFLHF

v_gene: TRBV3-1/TRBV3-2
abundance: -
d_gene: -
j_gene: TRBJ1-6
len: 13
CDR3nt: TGTGCCAGCAGCCCTACAGGGAAGGGGCCCCTCCACTTT
CDR3aa: CASSPTGKGPLHF

v_gene: TRBV5-1
abundance: -
d_gene: -
j_gene: TRBJ2-5
len: 15
CDR3nt: TGCGCCAGCAGCTTAGGACCGGGGATAGGGGAGACCCAGTACTTC
CDR3aa: CASSLGPGIGETQYF

v_gene: TRBV3-1/TRBV3-2
abundance: -
d_gene: -
j_gene: TRBJ1-1
len: 12
CDR3nt: TGTGCCAGCAGCCCACCTCAGGATGAAGCTTTCTTT
CDR3aa: CASSPPQDEAFF

v_gene: TRBV4-1
abundance: -
d_gene: -
j_gene: TRBJ1-1
len: 13
CDR3nt: TGCGCCAGCAGCCAAGAGGGGAGGGCTGAAGCTTTCTTT
CDR3aa: CASSQEGRAEAFF

v_gene: TRBV19
abundance: -
d_gene: -
j_gene: TRBJ2-7
len: 14
CDR3nt: TGTGCCAGTAGTTTTGCCGCAGGGTCTTACGAGCAGTACTTC
CDR3aa: CASSFAAGSYEQYF

v_gene: TRBV12-3/TRBV12-4
abundance: -
d_gene: -
j_gene: TRBJ1-1
len: 13
CDR3nt: TGTGCCAGCAGTAGGGGGTTGAACACTGAAGCTTTCTTT
CDR3aa: CASSRGLNTEAFF

v_gene: TRBV28
abundance: -
d_gene: -
j_gene: TRBJ2-7
len: 14
CDR3nt: TGTGCCAGCAGCCGTTCTAGTACAGGGTCCGAGCAGTACTTC
CDR3aa: CASSRSSTGSEQYF

v_gene: TRBV5-4
abundance: -
d_gene: TRBD2
j_gene: TRBJ2-3
len: 17
CDR3nt: TGTGCCAGCACCCAAGGGGGGGCTAGCGGGTCGACAGATACGCAGTATTTT
CDR3aa: CASTQGGASGSTDTQYF

v_gene: TRBV5-4
abundance: -
d_gene: TRBD1
j_gene: TRBJ2-7
len: 14
CDR3nt: TGTGCCAGCAGCACTACAGGGGCGAGCTACGAGCAGTACTTC
CDR3aa: CASSTTGASYEQYF

v_gene: TRBV2
abundance: -
d_gene: -
j_gene: TRBJ1-1
len: 15
CDR3nt: TGTGCCAGCAGTCGAGGACACCACAAAGGGACTGAAGCTTTCTTT
CDR3aa: CASSRGHHKGTEAFF

v_gene: TRBV6-6
abundance: -
d_gene: -
j_gene: TRBJ2-7
len: 11
CDR3nt: TGTGCCTCAACCAAAACGGGGGAGCAGTACTTC
CDR3aa: CASTKTGEQYF

v_gene: TRBV9
abundance: -
d_gene: -
j_gene: TRBJ1-1
len: 14
CDR3nt: TGTGCCAGCAGCGTAGAAGAGGGGAACACTGAAGCTTTCTTT
CDR3aa: CASSVEEGNTEAFF

v_gene: TRBV3-1/TRBV3-2
abundance: -
d_gene: TRBD1
j_gene: TRBJ2-6
len: 17
CDR3nt: TGTGCCAGCAGCCCCCGGGACAGGAGCTCTGGGGCCAACGTCCTGACTTTC
CDR3aa: CASSPRDRSSGANVLTF

v_gene: TRBV23-1
abundance: -
d_gene: -
j_gene: TRBJ2-2
len: 13
CDR3nt: TGCGCCAGCAGTCACAGGGGCACCGGGGAGCTGTTTTTT
CDR3aa: CASSHRGTGELFF

v_gene: TRBV2
abundance: -
d_gene: TRBD1
j_gene: TRBJ1-1
len: 17
CDR3nt: TGTGCCAGCAGTGAACGGGTCTGGACAGGGTCGAACACTGAAGCTTTCTTT
CDR3aa: CASSERVWTGSNTEAFF

v_gene: TRBV7-2
abundance: -
d_gene: TRBD1
j_gene: TRBJ1-2
len: 13
CDR3nt: TGTGCCAGCAACTTACAGGGGGCGCGCGGCTACACCTTC
CDR3aa: CASNLQGARGYTF

v_gene: TRBV7-9
abundance: few
d_gene: -
j_gene: TRBJ1-2
len: 15
CDR3nt: TGTGCCAGCAGCTTAGGCCAGGGTCCTAACTATGGCTACACCTTC
CDR3aa: CASSLGQGPNYGYTF

v_gene: TRBV5-1
abundance: -
d_gene: -
j_gene: TRBJ2-1
len: 14
CDR3nt: TGCGCCAGCAGCTTTGGGGGAGGCGACAATGAGCAGTTCTTC
CDR3aa: CASSFGGGDNEQFF

v_gene: TRBV2
abundance: once
d_gene: -
j_gene: TRBJ2-7
len: 13
CDR3nt: TGTGCCAGCAGTCGCGGGACAGTCTACGAGCAGTACTTC
CDR3aa: CASSRGTVYEQYF

v_gene: TRBV3-1/TRBV3-2
abundance: -
d_gene: -
j_gene: TRBJ1-2
len: 15
CDR3nt: TGTGCCAGCAGCCACCAACGGGGGGGCTCCTATGGCTACACCTTC
CDR3aa: CASSHQRGGSYGYTF

v_gene: TRBV15
abundance: -
d_gene: -
j_gene: TRBJ2-7
len: 16
CDR3nt: TGTGCCACCAGCCCTTCGGGGACAAAAAAGGACTACGAGCAGTACTTC
CDR3aa: CATSPSGTKKDYEQYF

v_gene: TRBV6-1
abundance: -
d_gene: -
j_gene: TRBJ2-1
len: 16
CDR3nt: TGTGCCAGCAGTGAGACAGAACGACCTCTCTACAATGAGCAGTTCTTC
CDR3aa: CASSETERPLYNEQFF

v_gene: TRBV7-9
abundance: -
d_gene: -
j_gene: TRBJ2-1
len: 13
CDR3nt: TGTGCCAGCAGCTCAGGACAGTTCAATGAGCAGTTCTTC
CDR3aa: CASSSGQFNEQFF

v_gene: TRBV28
abundance: -
d_gene: -
j_gene: TRBJ1-2
len: 13
CDR3nt: TGTGCCAGCACGCCCAGGAGGGGCTATGGCTACACCTTC
CDR3aa: CASTPRRGYGYTF

v_gene: TRBV7-9
abundance: few
d_gene: -
j_gene: TRBJ1-1
len: 13
CDR3nt: TGTGCCAGCAGCCTACAGCTTAACACTGAAGCTTTCTTT
CDR3aa: CASSLQLNTEAFF

v_gene: TRBV5-4
abundance: -
d_gene: TRBD1
j_gene: TRBJ1-5
len: 15
CDR3nt: TGTGCCAGCAGCTTGCAGGGGGCCACCAATCAGCCCCAGCATTTT
CDR3aa: CASSLQGATNQPQHF

v_gene: TRBV7-9
abundance: -
d_gene: TRBD1
j_gene: TRBJ1-5
len: 14
CDR3nt: TGTGCCAGCAGCCGGGACAGGGAGACGGAGCCCCAGCATTTT
CDR3aa: CASSRDRETEPQHF